The clone carrying this T cell receptor beta chain was counted between two and nine times. These data belong to a study of blood T cell repertoires in COVID-19. The repertoire was sequenced with immunoSEQ multiplex PCR; TCRdb's copy has only in-frame clones and lacks some. Altogether a few hundred thousand clones are present, roughly 84% being singletons, with the ten largest covering around 3%. Ages ranged from about 18 to 89 years, with residence in about two dozen US areas. Germline V gene sequence: CDR1 SEHNR, CDR2 FQNEAQ (reference sequence). With 1 base clipped from V and 4 bases from J, the junction kept 6 bases outside the gene matches. The CDR3 length is 15 residues.

The chain carries TRBV7-9 and TRBJ2-7; TRBD1 agrees at 8 bases. The receptor comes from a woman aged 25 to 39 who had recovered from COVID-19. Sequencing was done on a sample of PBMCs or T cells enriched from blood (not recorded which). CDR3 nucleotide sequence: TGTGCCAGCAGCTTAGGGACAGGGAAATCGTACGAGCAGTACTTC. Protein sequence: CASSLGTGKSYEQYF.